This is a list of T cell receptor beta chains from one sample in a study of T cells in Graves' hyperthyroidism and ophthalmopathy. Each CDR3 protein is one row after TCRdb ran MiXCR on the multiplex PCR reads. The repertoire holds around 400,000 distinct CDR3 sequences, with 13% as singletons. The sequencing sample was made of blood. Receptors were obtained from a woman between 18 and 30 years old with Graves' hyperthyroidism. Both conserved end residues are part of each CDR3. The order of the fields is clone size, J gene, V gene, D gene, CDR3 protein, CDR3 DNA. A D gene is named only where the DNA matches it firmly. Size values are once, few and many counts, or a class for expanded clones, and some rows have none.

>NA|TRBJ2-5|TRBV9|TRBD2
CASSIGGLAGVQETQYF
TGTGCCAGCAGCATTGGAGGACTAGCGGGGGTTCAAGAGACCCAGTACTTC
>few|TRBJ1-3|TRBV19|NA
CAVGALGNTIYF
TGTGCCGTCGGAGCTCTCGGAAACACCATATATTTT
>many|TRBJ2-1|TRBV6-2/TRBV6-3|TRBD2
CASSQTSGRGEQFF
TGTGCCAGCAGTCAGACTAGCGGGAGAGGCGAGCAGTTCTTC
>many|TRBJ2-3|TRBV12-3/TRBV12-4|NA
CASQDSWAGRTDTQYF
TGTGCCTCGCAAGATTCGTGGGCGGGGCGCACAGATACGCAGTATTTT
>few|TRBJ1-3|TRBV11-2|NA
CASSPQNRTGNTIYF
TGTGCCAGCAGCCCACAGAACAGGACCGGAAACACCATATATTTT
>many|TRBJ2-3|TRBV28|TRBD2
CASRTSSGSLNTQYF
TGTGCCAGCAGAACATCTAGCGGGAGCTTGAATACGCAGTATTTT
>few|TRBJ2-5|TRBV24-1|NA
CATSDLDRQETQYF
TGTGCCACCAGTGATTTGGACCGACAAGAGACCCAGTACTTC
>NA|TRBJ2-3|TRBV6-1|NA
CASSEIRNPYF
TGTGCCAGCAGTGAAATAAGGAATCCGTATTTT
>few|TRBJ2-5|TRBV19|TRBD2
CASSPPSGTSGQQETQYF
TGTGCCAGTAGTCCCCCTTCCGGGACTAGCGGACAACAAGAGACCCAGTACTTC
>NA|TRBJ2-7|TRBV28|NA
CASSDAGASSYEQYF
TGTGCCAGCAGCGATGCCGGGGCCAGCTCCTACGAGCAGTACTTC
>many|TRBJ1-1|TRBV12-3/TRBV12-4|NA
CASSLSGYTEAFF
TGTGCCAGCAGTTTATCTGGGTACACTGAAGCTTTCTTT
>few|TRBJ1-2|TRBV6-1|TRBD1
CASSTRDRGSRDYGYTF
TGTGCCAGCAGTACTCGGGACAGGGGGTCGCGGGACTATGGCTACACCTTC
>many|TRBJ1-1|TRBV27|TRBD1
CASTMVRGRFTEAFF
TGTGCCAGCACCATGGTCAGGGGGCGATTCACTGAAGCTTTCTTT
>NA|TRBJ2-1|TRBV10-3|NA
CAIRAIYSYNEQFF
TGTGCCATCAGAGCCATTTACTCCTACAATGAGCAGTTCTTC
>many|TRBJ1-6|TRBV10-3|NA
CATNSRDGANSPLHF
TGTGCCACAAACTCGAGGGACGGAGCAAATTCACCCCTCCACTTT
>many|TRBJ2-2|TRBV3-1|NA
CASSQVDLLTTGELFF
TGTGCCAGCAGCCAAGTAGATCTTTTGACCACCGGGGAGCTGTTTTTT
>many|TRBJ1-6|TRBV28|NA
CASSSPVRSLRSPLHF
TGTGCCAGCAGTTCCCCCGTTCGGAGTCTTAGGTCACCCCTCCACTTT
>few|TRBJ2-2|TRBV7-9|NA
CASSWDLNTGELFF
TGTGCCAGCAGCTGGGACCTGAACACCGGGGAGCTGTTTTTT
>few|TRBJ1-2|TRBV6-1|TRBD1
CASNNGAGGYGGYTF
TGTGCCAGCAACAACGGGGCAGGGGGATATGGTGGCTACACCTTC
>many|TRBJ2-2|TRBV2|NA
CASSEADSLNTGELFF
TGTGCCAGCAGTGAGGCTGACAGTCTAAACACCGGGGAGCTGTTTTTT
>NA|TRBJ2-1|TRBV9|TRBD2
CASSVEVAGAQDEQFF
TGTGCCAGCAGCGTAGAAGTAGCGGGAGCTCAGGATGAGCAGTTCTTC
>NA|TRBJ1-1|TRBV30|NA
CAWSGTAMNTEAFF
TGTGCCTGGAGTGGGACAGCCATGAACACTGAAGCTTTCTTT
>many|TRBJ2-6|TRBV15|TRBD1
CATSRARTGGVGANVLTF
TGTGCCACCAGCAGAGCCAGGACAGGGGGCGTCGGGGCCAACGTCCTGACTTTC
>many|TRBJ1-5|TRBV6-5|NA
CASSYDRSGGQPQHF
TGTGCCAGCAGTTACGACCGTTCGGGGGGTCAGCCCCAGCATTTT
>few|TRBJ1-5|TRBV19|TRBD1
CASSMGTGGTQPQHF
TGTGCCAGTAGTATGGGGACAGGGGGCACTCAGCCCCAGCATTTT
>many|TRBJ2-1|TRBV3-1|TRBD2
CASSQSSGGPFYNEQFF
TGTGCCAGCAGCCAAAGTAGCGGGGGGCCCTTCTACAATGAGCAGTTCTTC
>many|TRBJ2-7|TRBV2|NA
CASVGRPDSYEQYF
TGTGCCAGCGTAGGCAGGCCTGACTCCTACGAGCAGTACTTC
>many|TRBJ2-2|TRBV28|NA
CASSFGGELFF
TGTGCCAGCAGTTTCGGCGGGGAGCTGTTTTTT
>many|TRBJ2-1|TRBV20-1|TRBD2
CSASFASSSGTDNEQFF
TGCAGTGCTAGCTTCGCCTCCTCTAGCGGGACGGACAATGAGCAGTTCTTC
>many|TRBJ2-5|TRBV7-3|TRBD2
CASSPTLAGQETQYF
TGTGCCAGCAGCCCAACACTAGCGGGCCAAGAGACCCAGTACTTC
>few|TRBJ2-2|TRBV19|NA
CASRPDGINTGELFF
TGTGCCAGTAGACCGGACGGTATAAACACCGGGGAGCTGTTTTTT
>many|TRBJ1-1|TRBV3-1|NA
CAVSGAMNTEAFF
TGTGCCGTATCAGGGGCCATGAACACTGAAGCTTTCTTT
>many|TRBJ1-2|TRBV6-5|NA
CASSYSRTDYGYTF
TGTGCCAGCAGTTACTCGAGGACAGACTATGGCTACACCTTC
>few|TRBJ1-5|TRBV28|NA
CASSESGQPQHF
TGTGCCAGCAGTGAGTCTGGTCAGCCCCAGCATTTT
>NA|TRBJ2-7|TRBV28|NA
CASSSLGPSYEQYF
TGTGCCAGCAGTTCCCTCGGTCCCTCCTACGAGCAGTACTTC
>few|TRBJ2-7|TRBV4-1|TRBD2
CASSQASGRDPYEQYF
TGCGCCAGCAGCCAAGCTAGCGGGAGGGACCCCTACGAGCAGTACTTC
>many|TRBJ1-2|TRBV29-1|NA
CSAGTDYGYTF
TGCAGCGCAGGGACGGATTATGGCTACACCTTC
>many|TRBJ2-1|TRBV7-8|NA
CASSLDIRNEQFF
TGTGCCAGCAGCTTAGACATTCGGAATGAGCAGTTCTTC
>many|TRBJ2-7|TRBV28|TRBD1
CASSLTGGRSSSYEQYF
TGTGCCAGCAGTTTGACAGGGGGAAGATCGAGCTCCTACGAGCAGTACTTC
>few|TRBJ1-3|TRBV6-1|NA
CASAGELTRNTIYF
TGTGCCAGCGCTGGAGAGCTAACCAGAAACACCATATATTTT
>NA|TRBJ2-2|TRBV19|TRBD1
CASSITGGGGELFF
TGTGCCAGTAGTATTACAGGGGGCGGCGGGGAGCTGTTTTTT
>many|TRBJ2-7|TRBV12-3/TRBV12-4|NA
CASRDSYEQYF
TGTGCCAGCAGGGACAGTTACGAGCAGTACTTC